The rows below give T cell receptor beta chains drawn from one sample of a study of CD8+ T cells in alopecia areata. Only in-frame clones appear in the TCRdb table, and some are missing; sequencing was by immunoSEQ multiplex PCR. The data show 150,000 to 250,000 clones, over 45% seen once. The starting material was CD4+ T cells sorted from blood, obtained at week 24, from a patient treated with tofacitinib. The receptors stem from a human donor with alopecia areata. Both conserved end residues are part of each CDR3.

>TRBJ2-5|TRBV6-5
CASSSPGGETQYF
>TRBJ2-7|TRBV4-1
CASSREGFTDRSYEQYF
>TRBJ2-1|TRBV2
CASSEGGNEQFF
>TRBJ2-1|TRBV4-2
CASSQGGQYNEQFF
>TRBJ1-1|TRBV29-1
CSVEDPRGVGTEAFF
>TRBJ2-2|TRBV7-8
CASSSYGELFF
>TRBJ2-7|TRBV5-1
CASSLGGLGYEQYF
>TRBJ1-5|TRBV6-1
CASSEVYSQPQHF
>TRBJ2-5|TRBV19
CASSRTAYQETQYF
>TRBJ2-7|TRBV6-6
CASRSGRGQYEQYF
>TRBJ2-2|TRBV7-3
CASSPGQQNGELFF
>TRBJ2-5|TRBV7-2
CASSFFEGRETQYF
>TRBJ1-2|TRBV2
CASSSDRNYGYTF
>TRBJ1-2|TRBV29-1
CSVWDRAYGYTF
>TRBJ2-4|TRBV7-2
CASSFDRGPNIQYF
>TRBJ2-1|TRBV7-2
CASSLPSDSEQFF
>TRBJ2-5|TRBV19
CASSIRETQYF
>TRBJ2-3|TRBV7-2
CASSLRGPSTDTQYF
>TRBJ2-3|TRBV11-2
CASSLVGPDTQYF
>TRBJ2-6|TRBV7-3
CASSISGRLNVLTF
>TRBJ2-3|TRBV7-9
CASSLGTSGDTQYF
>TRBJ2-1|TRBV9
CASSVVGGEQFF
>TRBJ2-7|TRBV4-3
CASSQALREDEQYF
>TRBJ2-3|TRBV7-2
CASSLGPQDTQYF
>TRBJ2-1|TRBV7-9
CASSSVGDGIAIF
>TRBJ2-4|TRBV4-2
CASSPPGNRVVGIQYF
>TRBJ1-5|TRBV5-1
CASSPDRSNQPQHF
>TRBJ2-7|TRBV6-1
CASSESWQGEQYF
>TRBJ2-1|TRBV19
CASSTGSWTSGRYNEQFF
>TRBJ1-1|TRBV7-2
CASSPQDRDDTEAFF
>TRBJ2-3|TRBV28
CASSFASGTDTQYF
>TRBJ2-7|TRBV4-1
CASSRMWGATYEQYF
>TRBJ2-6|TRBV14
CASSHSPSGANVLTF
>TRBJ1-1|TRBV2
CASNPLGSPLNTEAFF
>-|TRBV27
CASSLQRGLYEQYF
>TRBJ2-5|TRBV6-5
CASSYRTPTQETQYF
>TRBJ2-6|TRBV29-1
CSPVMEGPFGANVLTF
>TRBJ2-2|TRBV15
CATSRDRTGGGTGELFF
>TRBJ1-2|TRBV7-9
CASSPIAGRPSGYTF
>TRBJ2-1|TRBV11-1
CASSLAGTYNEQFF
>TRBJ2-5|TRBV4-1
CASSPGQGETQYF
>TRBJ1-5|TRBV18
CASSPPQGQGSNQPQHF